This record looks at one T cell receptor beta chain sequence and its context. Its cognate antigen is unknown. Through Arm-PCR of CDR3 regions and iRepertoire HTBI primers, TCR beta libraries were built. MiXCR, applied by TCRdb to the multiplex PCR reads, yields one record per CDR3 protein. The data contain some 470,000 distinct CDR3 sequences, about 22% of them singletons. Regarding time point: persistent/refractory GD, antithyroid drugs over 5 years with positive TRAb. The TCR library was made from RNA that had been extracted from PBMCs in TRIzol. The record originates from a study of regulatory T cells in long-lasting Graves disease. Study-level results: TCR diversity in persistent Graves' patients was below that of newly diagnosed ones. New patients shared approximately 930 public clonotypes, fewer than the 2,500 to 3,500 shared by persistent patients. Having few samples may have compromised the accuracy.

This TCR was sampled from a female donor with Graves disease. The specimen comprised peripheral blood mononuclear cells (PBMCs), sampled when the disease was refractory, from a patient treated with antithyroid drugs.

The CDR3 coding sequence is TGTGCCAGCAGACTAGACAGATCAGACAATGAGCAGTTCTTC. Residues: CASRLDRSDNEQFF. V gene TRBV2 combines with J gene TRBJ2-1; either TRBD1 or TRBD2 may fit D (5 bases each). V shed 6 bases and J shed 5 bases, with 14 bases lying between them. This CDR3 has 14 residues. From germline, CDR1 is SNHLY and CDR2 FYNNEI.